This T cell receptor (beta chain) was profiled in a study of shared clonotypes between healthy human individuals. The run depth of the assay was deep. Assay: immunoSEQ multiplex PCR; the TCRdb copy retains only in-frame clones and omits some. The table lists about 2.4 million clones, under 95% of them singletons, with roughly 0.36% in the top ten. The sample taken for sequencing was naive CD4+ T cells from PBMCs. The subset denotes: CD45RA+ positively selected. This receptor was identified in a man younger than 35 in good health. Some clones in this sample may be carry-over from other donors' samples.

CDR3 sequence reads: CATKGAGVMNEQFF. The CDR3 DNA follows: TGTGCCACCAAGGGAGCGGGAGTTATGAATGAGCAGTTCTTC. This chain connects TRBV28 to TRBJ2-1, with 8 bases matching TRBD2. Trimming cost V 10 bases and J 7 bases; bases outside gene matches: 12. This CDR3 has 14 amino acids. Germline CDR1 and CDR2: MDHEN and SYDVKM.